This T cell receptor beta chain is drawn from a study of blood T cell repertoires in COVID-19 (dated by TCRdb to between 2020 and 2021). The study in broad terms: Collaborator samples came from the United States, Italy and Spain and covered acute and convalescent phases of COVID-19. The material from the prospective study consisted of cDNA or gDNA derived from T cells, B-cell-depleted T cells, or PBMCs. The dataset comprised deeply sampled blood TCRbeta repertoires from subjects exposed to, actively infected with, or recovered from COVID-19. The repertoires were made available in a free public database intended to serve as a resource for research on the immune response to SARS-CoV-2. The samples were drawn from two sources: the first 160 participants of the ongoing ImmuneRACE study, and 950 to 1,500 subjects contributed by 6 global collaborators. Nearly every sample came with metadata listing a de-identified subject ID, COVID-19 status, age in years and sex. Where available, HLA class I and class II types were taken from metadata supplied by the sample provider and were not determined by assay-based typing.

Each collaborating institution followed its own protocols to collect whole blood in K2EDTA tubes. For TCRbeta analysis, collaborators shipped samples as frozen whole blood, isolated PBMCs, or DNA extracted from either of those sample types. TCRbeta CDR3 regions were amplified from genomic DNA using the immunoSEQ Assay, a bias-controlled multiplex PCR. In the original analysis: The number of nucleated cells in each sample was estimated by amplification of reference gene primers within the assay. To quantify the absolute abundance of each unique TCRbeta CDR3 rearrangement, sequence reads were collapsed and filtered. For each sample, productive Simpson clonality was calculated by taking the square root of Simpson's diversity index across productive rearrangements. What TCRdb holds here is the immuneACCESS table cut down to in-frame rearrangements. Part of the clones is not present; checked against another copy, under half of the missing clones reflect an unresolved V gene, and the others are unexplained. V, J and clone size are those of that table, while D and trimming were read from the DNA. The sample contains around 64,000 clones, 70% to 90% of them found a single time. The ten largest clones take up roughly 3% of the sample.

Comments on this clone: Its antigen remains undetermined. No base quality information exists; no much larger clone differs at one position.

Study-wide conclusions, independent of this receptor: The amount of clinical and demographic metadata varied by source and participant and was provided uncurated.

The specimen was peripheral blood. The TCR sequence derives from a man aged 45 to 65 with active COVID-19.

The nucleotide sequence reads as follows: TGTGCCAGCAGCCAATACTCCGGGGGAGGCACCGGGGAGCTGTTTTTT. The encoded protein is CASSQYSGGGTGELFF. Recombination joined TRBV3-1 (or the pseudogene TRBV3-2) with TRBJ2-2, with TRBD2 perhaps the D gene, on 6 matching bases. At the junction V is shortened by 2 bases and J by 4 bases, with 14 bases in between. The CDR3 has 16 amino acids, counting the end cysteine and phenylalanine. Only CDR3 DNA remains: 48 bases, in frame from the first base. CDR1 and CDR2 were assigned from the germline V gene (reference sequence) as LGHDT and YNNKEL.